What follows are 30 T cell receptor beta chains derived from one specimen sequenced in a study of blood T cell repertoires in COVID-19. The method was immunoSEQ multiplex PCR; TCRdb's version includes in-frame clones alone and lacks a portion of them. The repertoire holds 75,000 to 85,000 clones, with about 85% as singletons. The sequencing sample was made of peripheral blood. The receptors come from a man aged 55 to 70 with COVID-19, enrolled during active disease.

The chain couples TRBV18 to TRBJ1-1; D gene uncertain. V lost 3 bases to trimming and J lost 4 bases, with 12 bases between them. The CDR3 loop spans 14 amino acids. Germline V gene lookup returns CDR1 KGHSH and CDR2 LQKENI. The CDR3 sequence: CASSPRMEGTEAFF. CDR3 nucleotides: TGTGCCAGCTCACCGAGAATGGAGGGCACTGAAGCTTTCTTT.

The sample holds one count of this clone. This chain joins TRBV6-5 and TRBJ2-7; the D gene is possibly TRBD2 (5 bases). The V and J ends lost 8 bases and 2 bases respectively, with 13 bases between them. Germline CDR1 MNHEY, CDR2 SVGAGI. This CDR3 has 13 amino acids. The CDR3 nucleotides are TGTGCCAGCCACGGAACGGGGACCTACGAGCAGTACTTC. Translation gives CASHGTGTYEQYF.

The chain joins TRBV2 to TRBJ2-1, with TRBD2 identical over 7 bases. J lost 4 bases, V lost 3 bases, and 3 bases had no gene match. Germline lookup yields CDR1 SNHLY and CDR2 FYNNEI. The CDR3 length is 14 residues. This CDR3 is CASSDSGNYNEQFF. The CDR3 DNA reads as TGTGCCAGCAGTGACAGCGGGAATTACAATGAGCAGTTCTTC.

In this sample, this clone turned up a few times. The chain recombines TRBV5-1 with TRBJ1-3, with 7 bases aligning to TRBD1. The CDR3 length is 16 residues. Germline lookup yields CDR1 SGHRS and CDR2 YFSETQ. V shed 4 bases, J shed 0 bases, and the junction held 7 bases outside the gene matches. This CDR3 reads CASSRTGASSGNTIYF. CDR3 DNA: TGCGCCAGCAGCCGGACAGGCGCCAGCTCTGGAAACACCATATATTTT. The full variable domain, its missing parts supplied by reference TRBV5-1 and TRBJ1-3, is KAGVTQTPRYLIKTRGQQVTLSCSPISGHRSVSWYQQTPGQGLQFLFEYFSETQRNKGNFPGRFSGRQFSNSRSEMNVSTLELGDSALYLCASSRTGASSGNTIYFGEGSWLTVV.

This chain connects TRBV7-3 to TRBJ2-2, with D possibly matching TRBD2 (6 bases). Trimming removed 4 bases from V and 2 bases from J, with 8 bases in between. CDR3 length: 14 amino acids. Germline lookup yields CDR1 SGHTA and CDR2 FQGTGA. CDR3 protein: CASSSGSNTGELFF. The DNA for the CDR3 is TGTGCCAGCAGCTCCGGGAGTAACACCGGGGAGCTGTTTTTT.

The chain combines TRBV6-2 or TRBV6-3 with TRBJ1-5; D might be TRBD1 (5 bases). V was shortened by 4 bases and J by 2 bases, with 15 bases between the two germline ends. The CDR3 is 16 residues long. Germline V gives CDR1 MNHEY, CDR2 SVGEGT. This CDR3 is CASSSWGRAGNQPQHF. The CDR3 nucleotides read TGTGCCAGCAGTTCCTGGGGCAGGGCCGGCAATCAGCCCCAGCATTTT.

The V call is TRBV19, the J call TRBJ2-1, with 11 bases fitting TRBD2. The trim removed 7 bases at V and 7 bases at J, leaving 15 bases unmatched. This CDR3 is built from 17 residues. Per the germline V gene, CDR1 is LNHDA and CDR2 is SQIVND (reference sequence). The CDR3 nucleotides are TGTGCCAGTAACAAAGGGAGCGGACTAGCGGGCAATAATGAGCAGTTCTTC. The encoded protein is CASNKGSGLAGNNEQFF.

This rearrangement joins TRBV24-1 to TRBJ2-7; TRBD1 aligns across 8 bases. V was clipped by 5 bases and J by 2 bases; unmatched bases: 4. Germline V gives CDR1 KGHDR, CDR2 SFDVKD. The CDR3 contains 14 residues. The CDR3 region is CATSGPGQAYEQYF. The CDR3 DNA reads as TGTGCCACCAGTGGCCCGGGACAGGCCTACGAGCAGTACTTC.

The chain uses TRBV3-1 (or the pseudogene TRBV3-2) and TRBJ1-1; D is undetermined. V dropped 0 bases and J dropped 5 bases, with 10 bases sitting between them. The CDR3 totals 14 residues. Germline V gives CDR1 LGHDT, CDR2 YNNKEL (reference sequence). The chain's CDR3 is CASSQEAGETEAFF. The CDR3 DNA is TGTGCCAGCAGCCAAGAGGCCGGGGAGACTGAAGCTTTCTTT.

The chain carries TRBV14 and TRBJ1-6; 8 bases are a match to TRBD1. Unmatched junction bases numbered 4, after V lost 5 bases and J lost 7 bases. The length of the CDR3 is 14 residues. Germline V gene lookup returns CDR1 SGHDN and CDR2 FVKESK. CDR3 sequence reads: CASSRTGRNSPLHF. The CDR3 DNA sequence: TGTGCCAGCAGCAGGACAGGGCGAAATTCACCCCTCCACTTT.

This sequence joins TRBV2 and TRBJ2-1; 8 nucleotides align to TRBD2. Germline assignment: CDR1 SNHLY and CDR2 FYNNEI. The CDR3 runs to 14 residues. The J segment lost 10 bases and the V segment lost 2 bases, leaving 7 bases of the junction unmatched. CDR3 in DNA: TGTGCCAGCAGTGAAACCCACACTAGCGGAGAGCAGTTCTTC. It translates to CASSETHTSGEQFF.

The chain joins TRBV27 to TRBJ1-1; tentative D call: TRBD1 (6 bases). The CDR3 covers 14 residues. The V and J ends lost 7 bases and 2 bases respectively, with 14 bases between them. Germline V gene lookup returns CDR1 MNHEY and CDR2 SMNVEV (reference sequence). CDR3 loop: CASTPGQDNTEAFF. The CDR3 region has the DNA TGTGCCAGCACGCCGGGACAAGATAACACTGAAGCTTTCTTT.

On this clone: An end of the junction differs from the germline gene, which may be a read error. The chain has TRBV6-5 and TRBJ1-4; the D is unclear. Germline V gene data show CDR1 as MNHEY and CDR2 as SVGAGI. The CDR3 length is 15 residues. CDR3 amino acids: CASSYQMSRYEKLFF. DNA for the CDR3: TGTGCCAGCAGTTACCAAATGAGCCGCTATGAGAAACTGTTTTTT.

CDR3 in DNA: TGTGCCAGCAGCCTCACATCTAGCGGGAGAGGCTATGAGCAGTTCTTC. Encoded protein: CASSLTSSGRGYEQFF. The chain carries TRBV11-2 and TRBJ2-1; 10 positions match TRBD2. CDR1 is SGHAT and CDR2 is FQNNGV in the germline V gene. V lost 5 bases to trimming and J lost 8 bases; unmatched junction nucleotides: 12. This CDR3 is built from 16 residues.

The chain is built from TRBV19 and TRBJ2-3; TRBD1 is a possible D gene (6 bases). Germline assignment: CDR1 LNHDA and CDR2 SQIVND (reference sequence). V was shortened by 8 bases and J by 6 bases, with 21 bases between the two germline ends. The CDR3 totals 15 residues. DNA for the CDR3: TGTGCCAGTGGGGGACCGACAGGCTTCTTGGATACGCAGTATTTT. Residues: CASGGPTGFLDTQYF.

The chain links TRBV6-5 to TRBJ2-2; a weak D match, TRBD1 (5 bases). Germline lookup yields CDR1 MNHEY and CDR2 SVGAGI. CDR3 length: 13 amino acids. Deletions cut 6 bases from V and 6 bases from J, with 11 bases between. For the CDR3, the DNA is TGTGCCAGCAGCGCAGGGCGTGCCGGGGAGCTGTTTTTT. Protein sequence: CASSAGRAGELFF.

V gene TRBV5-6 combines with J gene TRBJ1-2; D may be TRBD1 (5 bases). Germline CDR1 and CDR2: SGHDT and YYEEEE. The CDR3 contains 18 residues. V lost 1 base and J lost 1, with 20 bases in between. In nucleotides, the CDR3 is TGTGCCAGCAGCTTGAGGGGCATAACAAGCCCCATTAACTATGGCTACACCTTC. This gives the protein CASSLRGITSPINYGYTF. The full variable domain, its missing parts supplied by reference TRBV5-6 and TRBJ1-2, is DAGVTQSPTHLIKTRGQQVTLRCSPKSGHDTVSWYQQALGQGPQFIFQYYEEEERQRGNFPDRFSGHQFPNYSSELNVNALLLGDSALYLCASSLRGITSPINYGYTFGSGTRLTVV.

This chain uses TRBV30 with TRBJ2-3, with D possibly being TRBD2 (6 bases). Trimming pared 2 bases from V and 0 bases from J, leaving 12 bases between. Per germline, CDR1 GTSNPN and CDR2 SVGIG (reference sequence). The CDR3 loop spans 15 amino acids. The DNA of the CDR3 is TGTGCCTGGAGTACAGCGGGTAGTAGCACAGATACGCAGTATTTT. The encoded protein is CAWSTAGSSTDTQYF.

This clone was picked up a small number of times. J is TRBJ2-7 and V is TRBV12-5, with D perhaps TRBD2 (6 bases). The CDR3 is 14 amino acids. Trimming left V 8 bases short and J 3 bases short, with 17 bases between. Germline values: CDR1 LGHNT, CDR2 FRNRAP. The CDR3: CASRPGGIRYEQYF. In DNA, the CDR3 is TGTGCTAGTAGGCCAGGCGGGATTCGCTACGAGCAGTACTTC. The full variable domain, completed using reference TRBV12-5 and TRBJ2-7, is DARVTQTPRHKVTEMGQEVTMRCQPILGHNTVFWYRQTMMQGLELLAYFRNRAPLDDSGMPKDRFSAEMPDATLATLKIQPSEPRDSAVYFCASRPGGIRYEQYFGPGTRLTVT.

The chain uses TRBV6-2 or TRBV6-3 and TRBJ2-2, with D unresolved. The CDR3 totals 15 residues. Germline V gene sequence: CDR1 MNHEY, CDR2 SVGEGT. Deletions cut 3 bases from V and 4 bases from J, with 12 bases between. The CDR3 sequence: CASSYQRVGTGELFF. The CDR3 bases are TGTGCCAGCAGTTATCAGCGAGTTGGCACCGGGGAGCTGTTTTTT.

The chain carries TRBV2 and TRBJ1-1; 9 nucleotides match TRBD1. Unmatched junction bases numbered 5, after V lost 6 bases and J lost 0 bases. Germline V gene data show CDR1 as SNHLY and CDR2 as FYNNEI. The CDR3 sequence is 15 residues long. The CDR3 DNA is TGTGCCAGCAGGGCACGACAGGGGGTGAACACTGAAGCTTTCTTT. It is translated as CASRARQGVNTEAFF.

The chain links TRBV7-9 to TRBJ2-7; 8 bases align to TRBD1. The CDR3 is 13 residues long. Germline assignment: CDR1 SEHNR and CDR2 FQNEAQ (reference sequence). The J segment lost 7 bases and the V segment lost 6 bases, leaving 8 bases of the junction unmatched. This chain's CDR3 is CASRDTGGYEQYF. The CDR3 DNA is TGTGCCAGCAGGGATACAGGGGGGTATGAGCAGTACTTC.

This chain uses TRBV30 with TRBJ2-1, with a weak D call TRBD2 (5 bases). Germline V gene lookup returns CDR1 GTSNPN and CDR2 SVGIG (reference sequence). Deletions cut 0 bases from V and 14 bases from J, with 17 bases between. This CDR3 is 13 amino acids long. CDR3 nucleotides: TGTGCCTGGAGTGTAAGGGAGTTCGGGCGAGAGTTCTTC. It codes for CAWSVREFGREFF.

V usage is TRBV28 and J usage is TRBJ2-2; 7 bases map to TRBD1. Germline trimming cut 3 bases from V and 9 bases from J; bases unmatched to any gene: 7. The CDR3 is 14 amino acids. Germline V gives CDR1 MDHEN, CDR2 SYDVKM. Here the CDR3 reads CASSFPGGYRELFF. CDR3 nucleotides: TGTGCCAGCAGTTTTCCAGGGGGATACCGGGAGCTGTTTTTT.

J is TRBJ1-1 and V is TRBV5-1; TRBD1 agrees at 7 bases. Germline assignment: CDR1 SGHRS and CDR2 YFSETQ. The J segment lost 0 bases and the V segment lost 4 bases, leaving 12 bases of the junction unmatched. The CDR3 spans 17 residues. CDR3 bases: TGCGCCAGCAGCCGTGTGACAGGGCGACAAATGAACACTGAAGCTTTCTTT. Protein product: CASSRVTGRQMNTEAFF.

This clone was counted a single time. The rearrangement links TRBV15 to TRBJ1-2; 11 bases match TRBD1. The CDR3 contains 16 residues. Germline V gives CDR1 LNHNV, CDR2 YYDKDF (reference sequence). J gave up 4 bases and V 1 base, and 5 bases lay outside the gene matches. DNA of the CDR3: TGTGCCACCAGCAGAGTAGGGACAGGGGGGTCCTATGGCTACACCTTC. It translates to CATSRVGTGGSYGYTF. Based on the CDR3 plus reference TRBV15 and TRBJ1-2, the full variable domain is DAMVIQNPRYQVTQFGKPVTLSCSQTLNHNVMYWYQQKSSQAPKLLFHYYDKDFNNEADTPDNFQSRRPNTSFCFLDIRSPGLGDTAMYLCATSRVGTGGSYGYTFGSGTRLTVV.

The V gene is TRBV6-1, the J gene TRBJ1-2, with 11 bases lining up with TRBD1. This CDR3 has 15 amino acids. J lost 7 bases, V lost 1 base, and 5 bases had no gene match. Germline V gene data show CDR1 as MNHNS and CDR2 as SASEGT. CDR3 region: CASSEGTGGAFGYTF. DNA of the CDR3: TGTGCCAGCAGTGAAGGGACAGGGGGCGCTTTTGGCTACACCTTC.

The genes are TRBV7-9 and TRBJ2-3; weak D call: TRBD1 (5 bases). V lost 5 bases to trimming and J lost 0 bases, with 12 bases between them. The CDR3 is 15 residues long. Germline V CDR1 and CDR2: SEHNR, FQNEAQ (reference sequence). DNA of the CDR3: TGTGCCAGCAGCGCCAGCAGGGTTAGCACAGATACGCAGTATTTT. It codes for CASSASRVSTDTQYF.

V and J are TRBV6-1 and TRBJ1-2, with D tentatively TRBD1 (6 bases). With 5 bases removed from V and 4 bases from J, the gap between germline ends came to 17 bases. This CDR3 comprises 15 residues. CDR1 and CDR2 from the germline V gene are MNHNS and SASEGT. DNA for the CDR3: TGTGCCAGCAGTAACCGACAGGTCTTTAGCTATGGCTACACCTTC. Its translation is CASSNRQVFSYGYTF.

The chain employs TRBV5-1 and TRBJ1-5; no reliable D call. Germline V lookup: CDR1 SGHRS, CDR2 YFSETQ. The CDR3 contains 13 residues. V shed 4 bases and J shed 2 bases, with 7 bases lying between them. The CDR3 coding sequence is TGCGCCAGCAGCCCGTATGGCAATCAGCCCCAGCATTTT. It encodes CASSPYGNQPQHF.